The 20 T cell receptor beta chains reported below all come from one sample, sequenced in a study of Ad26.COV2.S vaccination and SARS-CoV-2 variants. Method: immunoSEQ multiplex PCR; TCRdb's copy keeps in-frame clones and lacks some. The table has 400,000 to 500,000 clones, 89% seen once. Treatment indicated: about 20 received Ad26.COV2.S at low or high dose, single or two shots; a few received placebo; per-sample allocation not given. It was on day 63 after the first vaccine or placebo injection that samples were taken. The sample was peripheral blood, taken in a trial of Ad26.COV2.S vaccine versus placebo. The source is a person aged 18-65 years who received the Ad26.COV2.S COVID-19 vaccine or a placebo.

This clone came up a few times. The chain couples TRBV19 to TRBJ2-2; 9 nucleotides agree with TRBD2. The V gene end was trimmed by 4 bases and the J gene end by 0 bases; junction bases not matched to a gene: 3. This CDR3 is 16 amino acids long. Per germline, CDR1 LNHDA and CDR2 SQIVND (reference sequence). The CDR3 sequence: CASSKLAGANTGELFF. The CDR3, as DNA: TGTGCCAGTAGTAAATTAGCGGGGGCGAACACCGGGGAGCTGTTTTTT.

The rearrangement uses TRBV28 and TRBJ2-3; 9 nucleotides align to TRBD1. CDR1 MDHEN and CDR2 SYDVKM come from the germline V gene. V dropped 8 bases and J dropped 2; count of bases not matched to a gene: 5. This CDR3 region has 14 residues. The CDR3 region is CASRRTGVTDTQYF. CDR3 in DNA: TGTGCCAGCCGACGGACAGGGGTCACAGATACGCAGTATTTT.

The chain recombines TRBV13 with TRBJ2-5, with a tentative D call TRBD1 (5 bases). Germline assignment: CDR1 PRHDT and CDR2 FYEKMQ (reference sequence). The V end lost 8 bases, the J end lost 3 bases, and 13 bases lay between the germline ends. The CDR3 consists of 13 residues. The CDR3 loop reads CASGAWVKETQYF. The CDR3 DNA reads TGTGCCAGCGGGGCGTGGGTAAAAGAGACCCAGTACTTC.

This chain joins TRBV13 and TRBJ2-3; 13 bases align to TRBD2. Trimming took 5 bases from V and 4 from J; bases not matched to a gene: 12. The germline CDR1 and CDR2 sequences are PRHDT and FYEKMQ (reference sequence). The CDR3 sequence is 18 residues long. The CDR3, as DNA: TGTGCCAGCAGCATCGCGGGACTAGCGGGAAGAGACTCAGATACGCAGTATTTT. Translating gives CASSIAGLAGRDSDTQYF.

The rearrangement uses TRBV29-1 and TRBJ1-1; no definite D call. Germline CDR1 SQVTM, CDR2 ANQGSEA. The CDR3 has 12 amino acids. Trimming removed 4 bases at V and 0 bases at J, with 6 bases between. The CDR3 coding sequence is TGCAGCGTTGGACACCTGAACACTGAAGCTTTCTTT. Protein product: CSVGHLNTEAFF.

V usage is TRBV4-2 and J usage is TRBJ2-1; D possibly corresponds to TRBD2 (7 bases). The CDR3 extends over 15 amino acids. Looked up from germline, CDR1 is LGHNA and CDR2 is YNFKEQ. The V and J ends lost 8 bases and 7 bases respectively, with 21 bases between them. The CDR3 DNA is TGTGCCAGCGGGGGCTCGGGCGGGAGACGGAATGAGCAGTTCTTC. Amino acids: CASGGSGGRRNEQFF.

CDR3 sequence reads: CASSPGSNTEAFF. CDR3 bases: TGTGCCAGCAGCCCCGGGTCGAACACTGAAGCTTTCTTT. The chain joins TRBV12-3 or TRBV12-4 to TRBJ1-1; D is ambiguous. The CDR3 sequence is 13 residues long. V was trimmed by 6 bases and J by 1 base, leaving 9 bases between them.

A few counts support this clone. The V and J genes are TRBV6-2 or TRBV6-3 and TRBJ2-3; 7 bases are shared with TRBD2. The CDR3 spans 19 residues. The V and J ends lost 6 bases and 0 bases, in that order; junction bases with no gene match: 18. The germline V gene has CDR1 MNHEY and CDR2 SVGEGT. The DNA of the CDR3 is TGTGCCAGCAGCTCATCTTCGCGGGGGTACAAAACTAGCACAGATACGCAGTATTTT. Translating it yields CASSSSSRGYKTSTDTQYF.

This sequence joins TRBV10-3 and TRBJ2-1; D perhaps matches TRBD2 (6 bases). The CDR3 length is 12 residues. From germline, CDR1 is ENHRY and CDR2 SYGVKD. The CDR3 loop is CVSGGTYNEQFF. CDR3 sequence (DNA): TGTGTCTCCGGGGGAACCTACAATGAGCAGTTCTTC.

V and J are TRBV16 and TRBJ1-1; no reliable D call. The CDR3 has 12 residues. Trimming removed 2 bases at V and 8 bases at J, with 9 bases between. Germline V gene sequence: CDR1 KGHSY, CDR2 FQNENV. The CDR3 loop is CASSQPRTEAFF. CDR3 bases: TGTGCCAGCAGCCAACCGCGGACCGAAGCTTTCTTT.

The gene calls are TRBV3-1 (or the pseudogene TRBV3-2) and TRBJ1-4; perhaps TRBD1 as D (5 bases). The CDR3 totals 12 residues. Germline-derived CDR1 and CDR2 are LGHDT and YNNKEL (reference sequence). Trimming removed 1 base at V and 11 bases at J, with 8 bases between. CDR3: CASSQGGWKLFF. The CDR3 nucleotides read TGTGCCAGCAGCCAAGGGGGCTGGAAACTGTTTTTT.

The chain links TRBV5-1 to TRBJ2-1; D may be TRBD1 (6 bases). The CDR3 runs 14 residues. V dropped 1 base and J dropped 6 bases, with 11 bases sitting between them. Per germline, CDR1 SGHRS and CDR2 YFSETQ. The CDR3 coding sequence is TGCGCCAGCAGCTTGTTTGCAGGGGCCAATGAGCAGTTCTTC. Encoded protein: CASSLFAGANEQFF.

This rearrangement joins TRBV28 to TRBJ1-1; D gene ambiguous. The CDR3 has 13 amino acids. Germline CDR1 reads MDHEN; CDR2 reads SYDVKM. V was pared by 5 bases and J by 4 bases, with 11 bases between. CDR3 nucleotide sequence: TGTGCCAGCAGTCTAGGAGTCAGCACTGAAGCTTTCTTT. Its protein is CASSLGVSTEAFF.

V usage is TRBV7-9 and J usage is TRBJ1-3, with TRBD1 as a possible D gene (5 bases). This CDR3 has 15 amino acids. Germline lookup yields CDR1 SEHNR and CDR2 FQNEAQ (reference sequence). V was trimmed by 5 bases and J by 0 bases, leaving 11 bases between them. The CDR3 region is CASSLTRDSGNTIYF. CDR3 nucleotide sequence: TGTGCCAGCAGCCTAACCAGGGACTCTGGAAACACCATATATTTT.

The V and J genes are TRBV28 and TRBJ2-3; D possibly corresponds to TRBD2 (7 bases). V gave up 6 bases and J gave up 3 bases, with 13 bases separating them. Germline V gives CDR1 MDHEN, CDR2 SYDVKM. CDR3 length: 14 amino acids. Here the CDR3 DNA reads TGTGCCAGCAGGATAGGGGGGGAGACAGATACGCAGTATTTT. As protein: CASRIGGETDTQYF.

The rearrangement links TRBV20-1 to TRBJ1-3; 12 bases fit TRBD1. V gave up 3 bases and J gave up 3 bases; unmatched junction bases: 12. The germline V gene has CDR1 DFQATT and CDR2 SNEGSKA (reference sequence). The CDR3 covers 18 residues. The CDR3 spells CSASWGTGGLYYGNTIYF. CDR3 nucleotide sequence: TGCAGTGCTAGTTGGGGGACAGGGGGCTTGTATTATGGAAACACCATATATTTT.

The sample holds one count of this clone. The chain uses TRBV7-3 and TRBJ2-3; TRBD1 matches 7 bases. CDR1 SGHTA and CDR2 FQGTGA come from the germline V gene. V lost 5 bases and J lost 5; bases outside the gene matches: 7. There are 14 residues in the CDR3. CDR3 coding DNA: TGTGCCAGCAGCCCAAGACAGGGTGGAGATACGCAGTATTTT. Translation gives CASSPRQGGDTQYF.

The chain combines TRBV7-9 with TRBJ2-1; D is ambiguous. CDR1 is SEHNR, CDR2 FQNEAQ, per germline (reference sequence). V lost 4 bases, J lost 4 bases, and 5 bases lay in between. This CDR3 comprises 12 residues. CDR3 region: CASSSRYNEQFF. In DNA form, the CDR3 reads TGTGCCAGCAGCTCAAGGTACAATGAGCAGTTCTTC. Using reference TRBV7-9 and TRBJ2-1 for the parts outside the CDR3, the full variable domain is DTGVSQNPRHKITKRGQNVTFRCDPISEHNRLYWYRQTLGQGPEFLTYFQNEAQLEKSRLLSDRFSAERPKGSFSTLEIQRTEQGDSAMYLCASSSRYNEQFFGPGTRLTVL.

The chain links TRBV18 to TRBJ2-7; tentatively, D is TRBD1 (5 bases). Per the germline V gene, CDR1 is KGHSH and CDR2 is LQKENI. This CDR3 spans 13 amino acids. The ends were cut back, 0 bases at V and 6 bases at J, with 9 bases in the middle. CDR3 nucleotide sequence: TGTGCCAGCTCACCACCTCAGGGCGGCGAGCAGTACGTC. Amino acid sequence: CASSPPQGGEQYV.

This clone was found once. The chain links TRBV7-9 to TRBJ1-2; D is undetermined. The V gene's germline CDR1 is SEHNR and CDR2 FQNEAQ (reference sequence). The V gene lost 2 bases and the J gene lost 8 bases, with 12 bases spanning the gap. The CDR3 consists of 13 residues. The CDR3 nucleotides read TGTGCCAGCAGCTTACAGGCAATGGGAGGCTACACCTTC. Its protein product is CASSLQAMGGYTF.